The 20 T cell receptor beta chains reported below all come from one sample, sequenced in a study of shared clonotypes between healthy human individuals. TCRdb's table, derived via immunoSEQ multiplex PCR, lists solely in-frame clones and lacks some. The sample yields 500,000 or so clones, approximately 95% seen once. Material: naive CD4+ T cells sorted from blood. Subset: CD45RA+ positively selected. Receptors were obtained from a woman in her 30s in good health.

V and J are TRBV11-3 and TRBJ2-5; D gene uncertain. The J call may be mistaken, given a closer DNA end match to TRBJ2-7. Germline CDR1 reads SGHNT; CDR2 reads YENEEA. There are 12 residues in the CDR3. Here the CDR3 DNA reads TGTGCCAGCAGCTTAGATTGGGCCGAGCAGTACTTC. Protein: CASSLDWAEQYF.

CDR3 in DNA: TGCAGCACAACCAGACTAGCGGGATTGTCCTACGAGCAGTACTTC. It codes for CSTTRLAGLSYEQYF. The chain couples TRBV29-1 to TRBJ2-7; 11 nucleotides match TRBD2. CDR1 SQVTM and CDR2 ANQGSEA come from the germline V gene. The V gene end was trimmed by 8 bases and the J gene end by 1 base; junction bases not matched to a gene: 10. CDR3 size: 15 residues.

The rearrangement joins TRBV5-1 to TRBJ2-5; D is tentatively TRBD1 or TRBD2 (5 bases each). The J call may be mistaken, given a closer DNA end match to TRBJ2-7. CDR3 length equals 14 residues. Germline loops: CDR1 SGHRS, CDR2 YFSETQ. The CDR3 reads CASSWDVRVYEQYF. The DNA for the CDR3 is TGCGCCAGCAGCTGGGACGTTAGGGTCTACGAGCAGTACTTC.

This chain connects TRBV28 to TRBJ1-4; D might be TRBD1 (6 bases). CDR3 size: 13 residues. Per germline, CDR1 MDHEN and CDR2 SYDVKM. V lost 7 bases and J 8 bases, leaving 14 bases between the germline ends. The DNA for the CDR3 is TGTGCCAGCATGGGGGGCTATGGAGAAAAACTGTTTTTT. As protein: CASMGGYGEKLFF.

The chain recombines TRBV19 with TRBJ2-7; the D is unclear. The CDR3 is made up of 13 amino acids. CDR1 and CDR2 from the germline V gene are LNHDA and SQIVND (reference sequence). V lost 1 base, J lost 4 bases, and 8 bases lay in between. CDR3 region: CASSIGPLYEQYF. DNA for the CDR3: TGTGCCAGTAGTATAGGGCCGCTATACGAGCAGTACTTC.

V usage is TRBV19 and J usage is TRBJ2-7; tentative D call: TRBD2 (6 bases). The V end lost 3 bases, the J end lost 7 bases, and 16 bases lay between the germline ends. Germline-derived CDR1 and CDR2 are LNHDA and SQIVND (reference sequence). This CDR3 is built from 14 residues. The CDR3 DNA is TGTGCCAGTAGTATCGGCGGCGGGGCAGAGGAGCAGTACTTC. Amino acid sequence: CASSIGGGAEEQYF. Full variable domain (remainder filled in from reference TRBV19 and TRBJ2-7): DGGITQSPKYLFRKEGQNVTLSCEQNLNHDAMYWYRQDPGQGLRLIYYSQIVNDFQKGDIAEGYSVSREKKESFPLTVTSAQKNPTAFYLCASSIGGGAEEQYFGPGTRLTVT.

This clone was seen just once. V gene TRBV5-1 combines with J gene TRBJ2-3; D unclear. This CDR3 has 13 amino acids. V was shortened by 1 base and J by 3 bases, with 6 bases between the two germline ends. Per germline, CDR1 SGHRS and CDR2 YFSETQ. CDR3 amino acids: CASSLYTTDTQYF. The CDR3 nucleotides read TGCGCCAGCAGCTTGTACACTACAGATACGCAGTATTTT.

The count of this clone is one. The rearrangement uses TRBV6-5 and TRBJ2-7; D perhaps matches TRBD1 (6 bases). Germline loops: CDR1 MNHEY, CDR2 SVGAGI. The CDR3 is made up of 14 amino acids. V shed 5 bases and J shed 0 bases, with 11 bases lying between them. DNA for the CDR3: TGTGCCAGCAGTAGGACAGCTAGCTCCTACGAGCAGTACTTC. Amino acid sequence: CASSRTASSYEQYF.

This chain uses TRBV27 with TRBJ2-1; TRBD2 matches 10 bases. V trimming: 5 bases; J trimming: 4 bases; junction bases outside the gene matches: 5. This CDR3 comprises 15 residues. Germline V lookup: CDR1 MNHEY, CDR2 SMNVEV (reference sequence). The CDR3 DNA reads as TGTGCCAGCAGTACACTAGCGGGACAATACAATGAGCAGTTCTTC. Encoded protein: CASSTLAGQYNEQFF.

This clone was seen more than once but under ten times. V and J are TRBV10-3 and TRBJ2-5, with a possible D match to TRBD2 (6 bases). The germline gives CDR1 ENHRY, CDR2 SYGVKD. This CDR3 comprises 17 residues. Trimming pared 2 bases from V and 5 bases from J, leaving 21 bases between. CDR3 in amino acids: CAISEPEGINPTETQYF. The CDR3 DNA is TGTGCCATCAGTGAGCCGGAGGGCATAAACCCGACGGAGACCCAGTACTTC.

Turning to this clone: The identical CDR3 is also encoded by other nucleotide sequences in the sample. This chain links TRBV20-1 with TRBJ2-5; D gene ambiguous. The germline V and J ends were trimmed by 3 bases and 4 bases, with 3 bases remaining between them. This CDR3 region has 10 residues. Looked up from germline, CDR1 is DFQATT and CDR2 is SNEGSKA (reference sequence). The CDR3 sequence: CSASGETQYF. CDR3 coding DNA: TGCAGTGCTAGTGGAGAGACCCAGTACTTC.

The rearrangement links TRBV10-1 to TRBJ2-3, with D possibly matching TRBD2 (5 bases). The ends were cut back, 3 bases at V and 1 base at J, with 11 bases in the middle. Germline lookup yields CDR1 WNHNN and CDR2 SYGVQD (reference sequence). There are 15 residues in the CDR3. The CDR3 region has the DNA TGCGCCAGCAGTGACCGGGGTTTGGGCACAGATACGCAGTATTTT. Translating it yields CASSDRGLGTDTQYF.

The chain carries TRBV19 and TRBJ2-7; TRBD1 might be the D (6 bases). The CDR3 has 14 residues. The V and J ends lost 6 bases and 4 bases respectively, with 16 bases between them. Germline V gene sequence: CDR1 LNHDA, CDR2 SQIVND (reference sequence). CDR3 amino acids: CASSRQARDYEQYF. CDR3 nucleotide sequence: TGTGCCAGTAGCCGACAGGCCAGGGATTACGAGCAGTACTTC.

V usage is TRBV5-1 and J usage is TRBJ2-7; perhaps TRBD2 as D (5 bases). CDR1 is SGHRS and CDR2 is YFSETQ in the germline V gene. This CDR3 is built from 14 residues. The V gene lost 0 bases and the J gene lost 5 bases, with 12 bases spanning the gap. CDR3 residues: CASSLVRDPHEQYF. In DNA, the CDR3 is TGCGCCAGCAGCTTGGTACGGGATCCCCACGAGCAGTACTTC. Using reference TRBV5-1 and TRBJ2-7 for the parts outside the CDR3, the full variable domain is KAGVTQTPRYLIKTRGQQVTLSCSPISGHRSVSWYQQTPGQGLQFLFEYFSETQRNKGNFPGRFSGRQFSNSRSEMNVSTLELGDSALYLCASSLVRDPHEQYFGPGTRLTVT.

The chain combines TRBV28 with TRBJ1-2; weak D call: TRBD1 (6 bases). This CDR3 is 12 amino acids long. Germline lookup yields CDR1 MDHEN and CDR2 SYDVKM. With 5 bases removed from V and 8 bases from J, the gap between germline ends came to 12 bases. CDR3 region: CASSPGALGYTF. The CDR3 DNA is TGTGCCAGCAGTCCAGGGGCCCTCGGCTACACCTTC.

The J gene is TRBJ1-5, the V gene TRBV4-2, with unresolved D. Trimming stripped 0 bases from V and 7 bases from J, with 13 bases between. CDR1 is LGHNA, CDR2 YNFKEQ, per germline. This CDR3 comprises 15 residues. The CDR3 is CASSQDRGNSQPQHF. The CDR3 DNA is TGTGCCAGCAGCCAAGATCGGGGAAATAGCCAGCCCCAGCATTTT.

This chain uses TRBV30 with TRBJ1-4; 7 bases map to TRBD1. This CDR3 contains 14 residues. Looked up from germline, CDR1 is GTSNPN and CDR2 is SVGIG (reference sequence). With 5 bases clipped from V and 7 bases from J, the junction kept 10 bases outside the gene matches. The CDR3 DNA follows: TGTGCCTGGGGCCGCGGGACAGCAGCTGAAAAACTGTTTTTT. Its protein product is CAWGRGTAAEKLFF.

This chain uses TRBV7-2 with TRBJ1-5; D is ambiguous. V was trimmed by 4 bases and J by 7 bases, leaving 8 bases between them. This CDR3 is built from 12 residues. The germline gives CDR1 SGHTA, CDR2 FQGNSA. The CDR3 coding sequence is TGTGCCAGCAGCTCTGTGGGGCAGCCCCAGCATTTT. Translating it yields CASSSVGQPQHF.

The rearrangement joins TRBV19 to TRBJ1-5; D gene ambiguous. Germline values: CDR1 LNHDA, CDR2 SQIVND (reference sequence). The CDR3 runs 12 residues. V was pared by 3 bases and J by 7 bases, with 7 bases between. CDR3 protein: CASSIQTQPQHF. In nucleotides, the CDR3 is TGTGCCAGTAGTATTCAAACCCAGCCCCAGCATTTT. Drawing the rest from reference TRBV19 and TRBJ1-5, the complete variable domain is DGGITQSPKYLFRKEGQNVTLSCEQNLNHDAMYWYRQDPGQGLRLIYYSQIVNDFQKGDIAEGYSVSREKKESFPLTVTSAQKNPTAFYLCASSIQTQPQHFGDGTRLSIL.

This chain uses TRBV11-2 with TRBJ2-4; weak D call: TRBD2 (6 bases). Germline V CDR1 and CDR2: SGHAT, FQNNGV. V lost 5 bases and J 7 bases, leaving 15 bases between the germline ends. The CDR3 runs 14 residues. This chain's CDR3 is CASSTPGGFNIQYF. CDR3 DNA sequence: TGTGCCAGCAGCACCCCTGGGGGGTTTAACATTCAGTACTTC.